This T cell receptor (beta chain) was sequenced in a study of blood T cells in healthy people across ages. Individuals who donated were healthy Caucasians from Russia aged roughly 6 to 100. PCR was performed a second time for about 6 to 11 cycles using a sample-barcoded 5' primer and a J-beta primer mix. Each cDNA was tagged by a template-switch adaptor containing 12 random nucleotides. TCRdb itself ran the 5' RACE reads through MiXCR, one entry per CDR3 protein. The sample includes about a million distinct CDR3 sequences, approximately 50% of them seen just once. The CDR3 has 13 amino acids. The ends were cut back, 5 bases at V and 2 bases at J, with 13 bases in the middle. CDR1 is SQVTM and CDR2 is ANQGSEA in the germline V gene.

Specimen: blood. The TCR sequence derives from a woman between 55 and 75 years old in good health. The rearrangement joins TRBV29-1 to TRBJ2-7; D gene ambiguous. The CDR3: CSVRMRYAYEQYF. Written as DNA, the CDR3 is TGCAGCGTTAGAATGCGGTATGCCTACGAGCAGTACTTC.